This record covers a single T cell receptor (beta chain). Its antigen remains unidentified. The sample comes from a study of lymphopenia after photon versus proton radiotherapy. Study outcomes and limitations: After the lymphocyte nadir, photon-treated repertoires showed oligoclonal expansion, especially of CD8+ Temra cells. Photon-treated patients lost naive T cells and TCR diversity; proton-treated stayed stable.

With V trimmed by 3 bases and J by 7 bases, 7 bases remained unmatched. The germline V gene encodes CDR1 KGHSH and CDR2 LQKENI. This CDR3 region has 16 residues. Measured with immunoSEQ multiplex PCR; TCRdb has only the in-frame clones, and not every one. This table has about 16,000 clones, around 86% appearing once. V usage is TRBV18 and J usage is TRBJ1-4; 11 positions match TRBD1. The sample consisted of peripheral blood, taken from a patient treated with proton-based radiotherapy. The TCR originated in a man aged 65 to 85 with pancreatic cancer. CDR3 in DNA: TGTGCCAGCTCACCTGTCCGGGACAGGGGGAGTGAAAAACTGTTTTTT. Its translation: CASSPVRDRGSEKLFF.